This TCR beta chain was sequenced in a study of blood T cell repertoires in COVID-19. Original data processing: Reference gene primer amplification gave nucleated cell count estimates. Using immunoSEQ multiplex PCR, the repertoire was profiled, and TCRdb retains in-frame clones only, with some absent. The DNA was the basis for D and trimming; V, J and clone size are from that table. The sample lists 150,000 to 200,000 clones, about 80% occurring once. Trimming left V 4 bases short and J 1 base short, with 5 bases between. The length of the CDR3 is 12 residues. CDR1 and CDR2 from the germline V gene are SNHLY and FYNNEI.

The chain employs TRBV2 and TRBJ2-7; D gene uncertain. The sequence came from a man in his sixties with acute or convalescent COVID-19. The material sequenced was peripheral blood. Here the CDR3 reads CASSAQSYEQYF. DNA for the CDR3: TGTGCCAGCAGTGCGCAGTCCTACGAGCAGTACTTC.